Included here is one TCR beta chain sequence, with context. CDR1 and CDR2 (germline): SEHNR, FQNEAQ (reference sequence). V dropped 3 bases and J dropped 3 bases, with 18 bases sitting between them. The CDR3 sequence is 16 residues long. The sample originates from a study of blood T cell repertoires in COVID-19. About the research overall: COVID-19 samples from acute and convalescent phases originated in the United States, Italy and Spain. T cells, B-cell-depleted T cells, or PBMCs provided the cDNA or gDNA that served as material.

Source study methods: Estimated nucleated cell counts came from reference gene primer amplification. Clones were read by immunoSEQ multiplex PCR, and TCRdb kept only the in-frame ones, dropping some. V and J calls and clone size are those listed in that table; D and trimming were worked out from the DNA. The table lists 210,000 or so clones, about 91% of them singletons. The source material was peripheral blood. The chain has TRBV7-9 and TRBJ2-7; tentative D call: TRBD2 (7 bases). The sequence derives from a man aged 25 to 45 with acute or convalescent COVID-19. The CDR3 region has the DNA TGTGCCAGCAGCTTGAAAGGGGGGGCAGGGCACTACGAGCAGTACTTC. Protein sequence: CASSLKGGAGHYEQYF. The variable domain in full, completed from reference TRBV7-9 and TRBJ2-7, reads DTGVSQNPRHKITKRGQNVTFRCDPISEHNRLYWYRQTLGQGPEFLTYFQNEAQLEKSRLLSDRFSAERPKGSFSTLEIQRTEQGDSAMYLCASSLKGGAGHYEQYFGPGTRLTVT.